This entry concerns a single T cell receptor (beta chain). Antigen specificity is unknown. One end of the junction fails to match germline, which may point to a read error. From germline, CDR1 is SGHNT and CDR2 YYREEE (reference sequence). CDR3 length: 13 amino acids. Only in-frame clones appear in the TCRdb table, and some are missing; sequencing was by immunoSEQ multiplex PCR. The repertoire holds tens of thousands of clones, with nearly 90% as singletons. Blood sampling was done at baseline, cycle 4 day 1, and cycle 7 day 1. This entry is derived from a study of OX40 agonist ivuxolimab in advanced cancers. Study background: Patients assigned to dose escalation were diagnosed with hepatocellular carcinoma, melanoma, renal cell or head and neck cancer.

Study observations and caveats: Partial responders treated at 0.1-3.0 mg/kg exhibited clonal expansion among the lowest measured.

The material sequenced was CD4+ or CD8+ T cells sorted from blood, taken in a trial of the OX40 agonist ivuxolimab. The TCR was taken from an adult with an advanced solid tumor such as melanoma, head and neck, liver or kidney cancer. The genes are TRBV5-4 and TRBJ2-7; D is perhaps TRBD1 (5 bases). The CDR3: CASSFDSTYEQYF. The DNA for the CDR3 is TGCGCCAGCAGCTTTGACAGCACCTACGAGCAGTACTTC. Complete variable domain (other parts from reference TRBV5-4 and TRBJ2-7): ETGVTQSPTHLIKTRGQQVTLRCSSQSGHNTVSWYQQALGQGPQFIFQYYREEENGRGNFPPRFSGLQFPNYSSELNVNALELDDSALYLCASSFDSTYEQYFGPGTRLTVT.